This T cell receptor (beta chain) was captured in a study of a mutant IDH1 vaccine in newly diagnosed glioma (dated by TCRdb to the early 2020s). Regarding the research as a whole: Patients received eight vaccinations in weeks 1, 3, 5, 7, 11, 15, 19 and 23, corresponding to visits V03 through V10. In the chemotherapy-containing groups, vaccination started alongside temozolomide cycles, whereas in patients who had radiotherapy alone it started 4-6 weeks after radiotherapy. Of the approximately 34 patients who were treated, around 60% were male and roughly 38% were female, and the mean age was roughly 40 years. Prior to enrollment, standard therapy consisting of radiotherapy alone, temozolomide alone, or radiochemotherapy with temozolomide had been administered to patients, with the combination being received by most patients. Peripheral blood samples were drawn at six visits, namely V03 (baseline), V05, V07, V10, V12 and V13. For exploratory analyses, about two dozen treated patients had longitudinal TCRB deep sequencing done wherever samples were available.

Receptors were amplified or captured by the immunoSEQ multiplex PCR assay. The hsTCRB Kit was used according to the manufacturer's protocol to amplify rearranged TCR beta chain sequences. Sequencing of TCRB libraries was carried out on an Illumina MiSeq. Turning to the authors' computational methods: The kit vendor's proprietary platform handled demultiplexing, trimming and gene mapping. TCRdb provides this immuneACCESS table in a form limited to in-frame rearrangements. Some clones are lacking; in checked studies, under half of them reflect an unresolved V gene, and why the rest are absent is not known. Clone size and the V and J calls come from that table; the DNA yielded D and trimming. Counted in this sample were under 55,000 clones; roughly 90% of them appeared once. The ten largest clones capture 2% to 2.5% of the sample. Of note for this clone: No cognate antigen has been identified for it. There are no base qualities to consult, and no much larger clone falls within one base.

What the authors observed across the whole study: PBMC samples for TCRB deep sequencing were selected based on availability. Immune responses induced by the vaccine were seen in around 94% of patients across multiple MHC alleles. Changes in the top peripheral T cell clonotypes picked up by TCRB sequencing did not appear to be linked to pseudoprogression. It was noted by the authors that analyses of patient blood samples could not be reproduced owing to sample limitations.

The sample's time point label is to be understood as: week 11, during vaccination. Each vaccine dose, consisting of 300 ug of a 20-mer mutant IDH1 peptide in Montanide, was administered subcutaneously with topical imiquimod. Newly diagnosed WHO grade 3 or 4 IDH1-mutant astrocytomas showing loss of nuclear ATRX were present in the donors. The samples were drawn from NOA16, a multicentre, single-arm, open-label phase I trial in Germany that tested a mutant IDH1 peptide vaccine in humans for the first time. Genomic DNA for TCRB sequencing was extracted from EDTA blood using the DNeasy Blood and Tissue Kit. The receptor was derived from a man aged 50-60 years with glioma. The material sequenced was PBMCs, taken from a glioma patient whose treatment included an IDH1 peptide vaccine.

The nucleotides read TGTGCCAGCAGTTTGGGAGGGCGGTATGGCTACACCTTC. This encodes CASSLGGRYGYTF. The rearranged segments are TRBV27 and TRBJ1-2; too little of a D gene remains to name it. CDR1 MNHEY and CDR2 SMNVEV were looked up in the germline V gene (reference sequence). The CDR3 has 13 amino acids, counting the end cysteine and phenylalanine. Left in the record is the CDR3 DNA by itself, 39 bases read in frame from the first base. V is pared back by 3 bases and J by 5 bases, with 10 bases lying between the germline termini.